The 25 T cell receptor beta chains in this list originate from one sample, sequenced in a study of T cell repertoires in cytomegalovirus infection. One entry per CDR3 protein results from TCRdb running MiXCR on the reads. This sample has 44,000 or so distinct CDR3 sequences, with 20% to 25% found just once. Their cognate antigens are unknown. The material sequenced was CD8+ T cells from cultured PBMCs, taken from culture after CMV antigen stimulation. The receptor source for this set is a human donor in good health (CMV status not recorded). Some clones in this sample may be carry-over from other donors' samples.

The CDR3 protein is CAATSGSGGALVNEQFF. The CDR3, as DNA: TGTGCCGCTACGTCGGGTAGCGGGGGGGCTCTGGTAAATGAGCAGTTCTTC. The chain employs TRBV15 and TRBJ2-1; 11 bases agree with TRBD2. The V gene end was trimmed by 11 bases and the J gene end by 7 bases; junction bases not matched to a gene: 19. The CDR3 totals 17 residues. From germline, CDR1 is LNHNV and CDR2 YYDKDF (reference sequence).

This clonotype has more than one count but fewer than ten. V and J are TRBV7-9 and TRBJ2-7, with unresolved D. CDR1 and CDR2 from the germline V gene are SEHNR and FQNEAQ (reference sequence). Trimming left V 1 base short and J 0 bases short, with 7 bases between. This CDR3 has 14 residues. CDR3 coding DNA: TGTGCCAGCAGCTTAGGGGTCAACTCCTACGAGCAGTACTTC. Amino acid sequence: CASSLGVNSYEQYF.

The CDR3 bases are TGTGCCAGCAGCTTAGAGGGCCCTGAGCGGGGGGTCTCCTACAATGAGCAGTTCTTC. Encoded protein: CASSLEGPERGVSYNEQFF. The rearrangement links TRBV7-2 to TRBJ2-1; 9 bases are shared with TRBD2. The CDR3 extends over 19 amino acids. The germline gives CDR1 SGHTA, CDR2 FQGNSA. J lost 0 bases, V lost 1 base, and 10 bases had no gene match.

In DNA form, the CDR3 reads TGTGCCAGCAGCTTTGGTCGGGGTTTTCTCAATGAGCAGTTCTTC. Its protein is CASSFGRGFLNEQFF. The rearrangement joins TRBV7-2 to TRBJ2-1; D perhaps matches TRBD2 (5 bases). Trimming shortened V by 3 bases and J by 6 bases, and 15 bases separated the two germline ends. CDR1 is SGHTA, CDR2 FQGNSA, per germline. This CDR3 has 15 residues.

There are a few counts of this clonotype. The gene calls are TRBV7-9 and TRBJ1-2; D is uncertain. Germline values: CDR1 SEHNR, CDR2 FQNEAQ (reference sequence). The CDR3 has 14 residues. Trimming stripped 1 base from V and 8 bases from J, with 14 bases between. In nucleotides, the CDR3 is TGTGCCAGCAGCTTAGGTTCGCAGGTTCCCGGCTACACCTTC. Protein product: CASSLGSQVPGYTF.

This CDR3 reads CASSPIAATGWVTDTQYF. In DNA, the CDR3 is TGTGCCAGCAGCCCGATCGCCGCGACAGGGTGGGTCACAGATACGCAGTATTTT. This chain connects TRBV7-8 to TRBJ2-3, with 7 bases fitting TRBD1. The CDR3 runs 18 residues. With V trimmed by 5 bases and J by 2 bases, 16 bases remained unmatched. Germline CDR1 is SGHVS and CDR2 is FQNEAQ.

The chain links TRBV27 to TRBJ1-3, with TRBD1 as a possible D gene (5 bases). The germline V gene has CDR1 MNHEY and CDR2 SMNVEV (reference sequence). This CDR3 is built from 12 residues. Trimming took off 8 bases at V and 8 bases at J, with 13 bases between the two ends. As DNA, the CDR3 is TGTGCCAGCGGCGGGGGTAGGGACACCATATATTTT. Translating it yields CASGGGRDTIYF.

The CDR3 sequence is CASTVQSGSWLSYNEQFF. The CDR3 nucleotides are TGTGCCAGCACCGTACAATCCGGGTCCTGGTTATCCTACAATGAGCAGTTCTTC. The chain recombines TRBV7-2 with TRBJ2-1; no clear D gene. Trimming pared 7 bases from V and 1 base from J, leaving 23 bases between. Germline V lookup: CDR1 SGHTA, CDR2 FQGNSA. The CDR3 is 18 amino acids.

The CDR3 here is CASSLDLAGATRETQYF. DNA of the CDR3: TGTGCCAGCAGCTTAGATCTAGCGGGGGCCACCCGGGAGACCCAGTACTTC. The chain joins TRBV11-2 to TRBJ2-5; TRBD2 matches 10 bases. The junction had 9 bases not matched to a gene; V was cut back by 0 bases and J by 5 bases. The CDR3 spans 17 residues. Germline CDR1 is SGHAT and CDR2 is FQNNGV.

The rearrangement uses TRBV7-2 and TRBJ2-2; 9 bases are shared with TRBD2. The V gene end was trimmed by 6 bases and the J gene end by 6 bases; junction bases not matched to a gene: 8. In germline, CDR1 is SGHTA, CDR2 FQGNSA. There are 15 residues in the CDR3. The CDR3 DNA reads TGTGCCAGCAGTTCTAGCGGGAATTACGCCGGGGAGCTGTTTTTT. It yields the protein CASSSSGNYAGELFF.

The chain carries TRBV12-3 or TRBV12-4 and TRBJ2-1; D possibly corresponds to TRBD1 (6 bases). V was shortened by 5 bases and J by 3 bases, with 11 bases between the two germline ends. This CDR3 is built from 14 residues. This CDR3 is CASSLQGFYNEQFF. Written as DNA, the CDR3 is TGTGCCAGCAGTCTACAGGGATTCTACAATGAGCAGTTCTTC.

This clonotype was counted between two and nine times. The CDR3: CASSLVVRDNEQFF. CDR3 DNA: TGTGCCAGCAGCTTAGTAGTTAGGGACAATGAGCAGTTCTTC. This chain links TRBV7-2 with TRBJ2-1; no definite D call. The CDR3 consists of 14 residues. Trimming shortened V by 1 base and J by 5 bases, and 9 bases separated the two germline ends. Germline CDR1 and CDR2: SGHTA and FQGNSA.

The CDR3 protein is CASSLAASVKLKETQYF. DNA of the CDR3: TGTGCCAGCAGCTTAGCGGCTAGCGTGAAACTAAAAGAGACCCAGTACTTC. This chain joins TRBV11-2 and TRBJ2-5, with a tentative D call TRBD2 (6 bases). This CDR3 has 17 residues. V lost 1 base and J 3 bases, leaving 18 bases between the germline ends. Per the germline V gene, CDR1 is SGHAT and CDR2 is FQNNGV. Filled out from reference TRBV11-2 and TRBJ2-5, the complete variable domain reads EAGVAQSPRYKIIEKRQSVAFWCNPISGHATLYWYQQILGQGPKLLIQFQNNGVVDDSQLPKDRFSAERLKGVDSTLKIQPAKLEDSAVYLCASSLAASVKLKETQYFGPGTRLLVL.

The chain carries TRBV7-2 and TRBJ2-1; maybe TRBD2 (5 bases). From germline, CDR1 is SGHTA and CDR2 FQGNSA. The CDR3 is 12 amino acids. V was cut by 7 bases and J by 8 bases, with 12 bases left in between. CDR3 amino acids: CASKEVRDEQFF. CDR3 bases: TGTGCCAGCAAGGAGGTGAGAGATGAGCAGTTCTTC.

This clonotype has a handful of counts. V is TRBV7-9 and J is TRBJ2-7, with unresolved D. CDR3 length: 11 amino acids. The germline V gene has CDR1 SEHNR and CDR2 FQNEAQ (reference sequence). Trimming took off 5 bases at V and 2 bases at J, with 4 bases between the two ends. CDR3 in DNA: TGTGCCAGCAGCGATCCCTACGAGCAGTACTTC. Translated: CASSDPYEQYF.

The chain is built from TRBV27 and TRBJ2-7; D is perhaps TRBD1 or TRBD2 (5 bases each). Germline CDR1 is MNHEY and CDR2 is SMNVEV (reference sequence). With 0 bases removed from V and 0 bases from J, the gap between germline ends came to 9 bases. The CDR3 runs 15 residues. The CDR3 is CASSLSRGNSYEQYF. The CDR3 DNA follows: TGTGCCAGCAGTTTATCGAGGGGAAACTCCTACGAGCAGTACTTC.

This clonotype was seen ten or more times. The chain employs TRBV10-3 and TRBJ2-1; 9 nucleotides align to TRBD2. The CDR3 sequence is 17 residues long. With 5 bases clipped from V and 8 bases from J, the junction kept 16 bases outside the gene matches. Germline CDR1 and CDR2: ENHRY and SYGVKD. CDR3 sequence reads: CAISPPPGGRAVDEQFF. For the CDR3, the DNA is TGTGCCATCAGTCCCCCCCCTGGCGGGAGGGCTGTGGATGAGCAGTTCTTC.

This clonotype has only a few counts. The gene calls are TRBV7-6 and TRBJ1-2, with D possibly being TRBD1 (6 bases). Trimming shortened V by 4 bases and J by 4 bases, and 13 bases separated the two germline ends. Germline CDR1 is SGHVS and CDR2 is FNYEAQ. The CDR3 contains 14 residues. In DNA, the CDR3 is TGTGCCAGCAGCTCTACCGGGACAAGCTATGGCTACACCTTC. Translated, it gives CASSSTGTSYGYTF. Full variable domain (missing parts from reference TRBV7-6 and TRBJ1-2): GAGVSQSPRYKVTKRGQDVALRCDPISGHVSLYWYRQALGQGPEFLTYFNYEAQQDKSGLPNDRFSAERPEGSISTLTIQRTEQRDSAMYRCASSSTGTSYGYTFGSGTRLTVV.

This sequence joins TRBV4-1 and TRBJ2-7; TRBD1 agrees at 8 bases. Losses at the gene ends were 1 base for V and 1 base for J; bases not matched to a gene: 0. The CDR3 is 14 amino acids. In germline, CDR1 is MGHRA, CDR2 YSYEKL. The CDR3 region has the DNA TGCGCCAGCAGCCAAGGACAGGGGTCCTACGAGCAGTACTTC. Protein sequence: CASSQGQGSYEQYF.

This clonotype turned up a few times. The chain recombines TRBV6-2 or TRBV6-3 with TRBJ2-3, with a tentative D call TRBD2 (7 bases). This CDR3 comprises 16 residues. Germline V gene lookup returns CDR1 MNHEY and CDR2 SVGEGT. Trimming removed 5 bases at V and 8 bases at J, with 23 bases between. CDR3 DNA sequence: TGTGCCAGCAGTCCCTCCCCGCGGGGGCGCCCCGGTACGCAGTATTTT. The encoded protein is CASSPSPRGRPGTQYF.

The CDR3 DNA is TGTGCCAGCAGCATCACCGGGACTAGCCACAATGAGCAGTTCTTC. Translated, it gives CASSITGTSHNEQFF. The chain uses TRBV7-3 and TRBJ2-1, with 9 bases that match TRBD2. This CDR3 has 15 amino acids. The V gene end was trimmed by 5 bases and the J gene end by 5 bases; junction bases not matched to a gene: 7. The V gene's germline CDR1 is SGHTA and CDR2 FQGTGA.

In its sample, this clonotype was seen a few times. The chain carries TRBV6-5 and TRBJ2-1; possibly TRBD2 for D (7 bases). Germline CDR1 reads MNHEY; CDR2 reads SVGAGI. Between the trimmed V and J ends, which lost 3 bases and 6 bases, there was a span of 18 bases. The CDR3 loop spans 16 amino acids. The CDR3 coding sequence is TGTGCCAGCAGTTATAGGGGGGGCCTGGCTAGCAATGAGCAGTTCTTC. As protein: CASSYRGGLASNEQFF.

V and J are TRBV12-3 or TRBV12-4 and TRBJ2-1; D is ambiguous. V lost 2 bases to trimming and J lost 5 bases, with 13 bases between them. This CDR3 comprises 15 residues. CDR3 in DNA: TGTGCCAGCAGTTTAAAGGAGCAGGAGAACAATGAGCAGTTCTTC. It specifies CASSLKEQENNEQFF.

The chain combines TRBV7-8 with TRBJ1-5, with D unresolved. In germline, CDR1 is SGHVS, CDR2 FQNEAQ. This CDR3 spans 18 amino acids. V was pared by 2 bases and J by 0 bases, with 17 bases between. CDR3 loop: CASSLRAGQGSSNQPQHF. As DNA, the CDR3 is TGTGCCAGCAGCTTAAGGGCAGGCCAAGGGTCTAGCAATCAGCCCCAGCATTTT.

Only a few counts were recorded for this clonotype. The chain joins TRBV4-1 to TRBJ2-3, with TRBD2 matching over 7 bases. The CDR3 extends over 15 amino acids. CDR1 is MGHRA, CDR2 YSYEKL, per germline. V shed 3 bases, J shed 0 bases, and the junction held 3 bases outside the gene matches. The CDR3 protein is CASSQGGRSTDTQYF. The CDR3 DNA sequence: TGCGCCAGCAGCCAGGGCGGGAGAAGCACAGATACGCAGTATTTT.